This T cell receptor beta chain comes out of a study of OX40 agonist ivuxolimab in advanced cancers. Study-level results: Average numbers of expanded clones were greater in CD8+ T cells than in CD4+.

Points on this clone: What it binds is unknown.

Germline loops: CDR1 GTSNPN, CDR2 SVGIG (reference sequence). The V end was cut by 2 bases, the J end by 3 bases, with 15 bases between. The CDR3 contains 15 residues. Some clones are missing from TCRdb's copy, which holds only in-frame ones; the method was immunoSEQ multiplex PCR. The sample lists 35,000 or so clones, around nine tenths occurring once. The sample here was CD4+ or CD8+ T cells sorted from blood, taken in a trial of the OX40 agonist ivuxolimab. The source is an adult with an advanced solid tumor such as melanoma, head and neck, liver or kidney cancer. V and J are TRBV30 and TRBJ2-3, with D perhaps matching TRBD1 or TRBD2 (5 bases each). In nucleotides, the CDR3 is TGTGCCTGGAGTCCTCCGGGATGGGGGACAGATACGCAGTATTTT. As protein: CAWSPPGWGTDTQYF.